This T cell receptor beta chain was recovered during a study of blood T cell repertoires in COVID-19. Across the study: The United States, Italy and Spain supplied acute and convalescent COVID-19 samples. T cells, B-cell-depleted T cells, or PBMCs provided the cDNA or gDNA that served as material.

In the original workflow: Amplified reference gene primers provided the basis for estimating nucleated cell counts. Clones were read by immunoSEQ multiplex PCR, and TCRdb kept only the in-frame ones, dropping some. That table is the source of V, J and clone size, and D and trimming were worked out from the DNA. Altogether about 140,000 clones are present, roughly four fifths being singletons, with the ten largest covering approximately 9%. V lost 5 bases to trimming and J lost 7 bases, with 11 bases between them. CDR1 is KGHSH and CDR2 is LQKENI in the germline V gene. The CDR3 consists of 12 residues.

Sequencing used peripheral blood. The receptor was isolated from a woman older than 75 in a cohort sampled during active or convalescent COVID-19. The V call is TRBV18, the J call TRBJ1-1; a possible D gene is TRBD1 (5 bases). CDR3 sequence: CASSDPGLEAFF. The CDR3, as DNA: TGTGCCAGCTCAGACCCAGGGCTTGAAGCTTTCTTT. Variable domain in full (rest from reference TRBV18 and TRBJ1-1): NAGVMQNPRHLVRRRGQEARLRCSPMKGHSHVYWYRQLPEEGLKFMVYLQKENIIDESGMPKERFSAEFPKEGPSILRIQQVVRGDSAAYFCASSDPGLEAFFGQGTRLTVV.